One T cell receptor beta chain is described in this entry. The germline CDR1 and CDR2 sequences are LNHDA and SQIVND (reference sequence). V was cut by 0 bases and J by 7 bases, with 3 bases left in between. The CDR3 spans 11 residues. This specimen comes from a study of T cells in localized non-small cell lung cancer. Sequencing used immunoSEQ multiplex PCR; TCRdb keeps in-frame clones, though not all of them. The data show about 72,000 clones, roughly four fifths seen once. Sequencing was performed on peripheral blood, taken before any cancer treatment. The chain is built from TRBV19 and TRBJ1-2; no clear D gene. This receptor was taken from a female donor at least 60 years old with stage I lung adenocarcinoma. Here the CDR3 DNA reads TGTGCCAGTAGTATAGAGCGTGGCTACACCTTC. This encodes CASSIERGYTF.